This T cell receptor beta chain stems from a study of vaccination effects on CD4 cells after COVID-19. Study at large: Before any sequencing was done, the ViraFEST assay used viral peptide pools to expand antigen-specific CD4+ T cells. Regarding the study as a whole: Marked clonal contraction was seen late after vaccination (in both infection- and vaccine-induced clones).

Comments on this clone: The antigen is unknown.

Germline V gene sequence: CDR1 SGHVS, CDR2 FQNEAQ. The ends were cut back, 6 bases at V and 0 bases at J, with 17 bases in the middle. The CDR3 spans 16 residues. The table came from immunoSEQ multiplex PCR; TCRdb's copy has only in-frame clones and leaves some out. Here the sample spans some 50,000 clones, about 74% being singletons. Subsequent to 10 days of culture, CD4+ T cells were isolated. A PCR test confirmed that the person had SARS-CoV-2 infection between March and December 2020. Each participant received a vaccine that was either BNT162b2 or mRNA-1273, given as two doses. Half the medium was swapped for IL-2 medium on days 3 and 7.

The sequenced sample was CD4+ T cells from PBMCs cultured without peptide, obtained after COVID-19 vaccination. The J gene is TRBJ2-5, the V gene TRBV7-8; D is perhaps TRBD2 (5 bases). The source of this sequence is a human donor who had a prior SARS-CoV-2 infection. This CDR3 is CASSQPRTGYQETQYF. The CDR3, as DNA: TGTGCCAGCAGTCAACCACGGACGGGGTACCAAGAGACCCAGTACTTC.